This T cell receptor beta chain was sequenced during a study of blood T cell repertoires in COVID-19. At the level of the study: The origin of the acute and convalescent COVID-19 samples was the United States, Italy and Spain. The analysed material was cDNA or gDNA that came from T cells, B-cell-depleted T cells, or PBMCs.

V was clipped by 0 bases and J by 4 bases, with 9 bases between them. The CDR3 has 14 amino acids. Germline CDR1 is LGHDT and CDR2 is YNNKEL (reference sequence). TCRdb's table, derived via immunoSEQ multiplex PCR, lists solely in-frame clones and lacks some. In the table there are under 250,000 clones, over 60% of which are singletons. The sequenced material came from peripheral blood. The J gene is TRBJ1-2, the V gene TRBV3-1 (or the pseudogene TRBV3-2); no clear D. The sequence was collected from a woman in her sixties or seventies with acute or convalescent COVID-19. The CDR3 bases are TGTGCCAGCAGCCAAGAGGGTACAGCCTATGGCTACACCTTC. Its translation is CASSQEGTAYGYTF.